The 6 T cell receptor beta chains below were found in one sample sequenced in a study of blood T cell repertoires in COVID-19. Here immunoSEQ multiplex PCR was the method, and the copy in TCRdb shows in-frame clones only, minus some. In the table there are approximately 280,000 clones, 89% of which are singletons. Input material: peripheral blood. These receptors were obtained from a woman aged 55-70 years with acute or convalescent COVID-19.

Of note for this clone: One junction end does not reproduce the germline sequence, and a read error may be involved. J is TRBJ2-1 and V is TRBV7-7; tentative D call: TRBD2 (6 bases). The CDR3 extends over 14 amino acids. Germline CDR1 and CDR2: SSHAT and FNYEAQ (reference sequence). CDR3 in amino acids: CASSSSSDYNEQFF. Written as DNA, the CDR3 is TGTGCTAGCAGTTCATCTAGCGACTACAATGAGCAGTTCTTC. The variable domain in full, completed from reference TRBV7-7 and TRBJ2-1, reads GAGVSQSPRYKVTKRGQDVTLRCDPISSHATLYWYQQALGQGPEFLTYFNYEAQPDKSGLPSDRFSAERPEGSISTLTIQRTEQRDSAMYRCASSSSSDYNEQFFGPGTRLTVL.

This chain uses TRBV7-6 with TRBJ2-7; 10 bases agree with TRBD2. This CDR3 comprises 15 residues. V gave up 5 bases and J gave up 3 bases; unmatched junction bases: 7. The germline V gene encodes CDR1 SGHVS and CDR2 FNYEAQ. The DNA of the CDR3 is TGTGCCAGCAGCCGGTGGGCTAGCGGGAGCTACGAGCAGTACTTC. This encodes CASSRWASGSYEQYF.

This chain connects TRBV29-1 to TRBJ2-1; weak D call: TRBD2 (5 bases). The CDR3 sequence is 13 residues long. Germline assignment: CDR1 SQVTM and CDR2 ANQGSEA. Trimming pared 4 bases from V and 4 bases from J, leaving 11 bases between. The CDR3 protein is CSVGGEPYNEQFF. CDR3 nucleotides: TGCAGCGTTGGGGGAGAACCGTACAATGAGCAGTTCTTC.

The gene calls are TRBV4-2 and TRBJ2-7; 8 bases map to TRBD2. The CDR3 has 16 residues. Trimming took 1 base from V and 2 from J; bases not matched to a gene: 7. The germline V gene encodes CDR1 LGHNA and CDR2 YNFKEQ. CDR3 region: CASSQGASGPPYEQYF. CDR3 nucleotide sequence: TGTGCCAGCAGCCAAGGAGCTAGCGGGCCCCCCTACGAGCAGTACTTC.

Comments on this clone: The sample holds other DNA sequences that translate to the same CDR3. This chain joins TRBV19 and TRBJ1-1; 8 bases are a match to TRBD1. This CDR3 spans 15 amino acids. The germline V gene has CDR1 LNHDA and CDR2 SQIVND (reference sequence). The ends lost 1 base at V and 1 base at J; junction bases unmatched: 2. CDR3 region: CASSIVGTGNTEAFF. Here the CDR3 DNA reads TGTGCCAGTAGTATAGTTGGGACAGGGAACACTGAAGCTTTCTTT.

The chain is built from TRBV5-1 and TRBJ2-5; 8 bases fit TRBD1. CDR1 and CDR2 from the germline V gene are SGHRS and YFSETQ. The J segment lost 5 bases and the V segment lost 0 bases, leaving 9 bases of the junction unmatched. The CDR3 totals 16 residues. The CDR3 is CASSLAGQGSSETQYF. Written as DNA, the CDR3 is TGCGCCAGCAGCTTGGCCGGACAGGGATCATCGGAGACCCAGTACTTC.